Each of the 7 T cell receptor beta chains below was sequenced from the same sample in a study of T cell responses to AZD1222 COVID-19 vaccine. The table came from immunoSEQ multiplex PCR; TCRdb's copy has only in-frame clones and leaves some out. Of 150,000 to 180,000 clones listed, about 89% were seen once; the top ten hold roughly 10%. The sample was peripheral blood, taken 28 days after the second AZD1222 dose. These receptor sequences come from an adult who received the AZD1222 COVID-19 vaccine.

A remark on this clone: Other nucleotide sequences in the sample specify the same CDR3. The rearrangement joins TRBV5-1 to TRBJ1-2; D is unresolved. Trimming shortened V by 2 bases and J by 0 bases, and 5 bases separated the two germline ends. The CDR3 sequence is 13 residues long. Germline-derived CDR1 and CDR2 are SGHRS and YFSETQ. The CDR3 protein is CASSFGSNYGYTF. CDR3 DNA: TGCGCCAGCAGCTTTGGCTCTAACTATGGCTACACCTTC. Together with reference TRBV5-1 and TRBJ1-2, the CDR3 gives the full variable domain: KAGVTQTPRYLIKTRGQQVTLSCSPISGHRSVSWYQQTPGQGLQFLFEYFSETQRNKGNFPGRFSGRQFSNSRSEMNVSTLELGDSALYLCASSFGSNYGYTFGSGTRLTVV.

V and J are TRBV6-6 and TRBJ1-4, with D unresolved. The length of the CDR3 is 11 residues. The V end was cut by 5 bases, the J end by 11 bases, with 9 bases between. Looked up from germline, CDR1 is MNHNY and CDR2 is SVGAGI (reference sequence). CDR3 sequence: CASSTRAKLFF. For the CDR3, the DNA is TGTGCCAGCAGTACGCGAGCGAAACTGTTTTTT.

This chain links TRBV7-3 with TRBJ2-1, with D hard to call. V lost 2 bases and J lost 2, with 10 bases in between. The CDR3 extends over 15 amino acids. The germline gives CDR1 SGHTA, CDR2 FQGTGA. The CDR3 sequence: CASSLPGGTYNEQFF. CDR3 nucleotide sequence: TGTGCCAGCAGCTTACCGGGTGGAACCTACAATGAGCAGTTCTTC.

Note on this clone: A read error may produce the germline difference seen at one junction end. This sequence joins TRBV3-1 (or the pseudogene TRBV3-2) and TRBJ2-1; D gene unclear. Germline CDR1 and CDR2: LGHDT and YNNKEL (reference sequence). The CDR3 spans 14 residues. The DNA of the CDR3 is TGTGCCAGCAGCCCATCGGTCCAACCGAATGGGCAGTTCTTC. Translated, it gives CASSPSVQPNGQFF.

The chain uses TRBV30 and TRBJ1-3; D is unclear. The CDR3 has 15 residues. V was cut by 0 bases and J by 4 bases, with 13 bases left in between. Germline V lookup: CDR1 GTSNPN, CDR2 SVGIG (reference sequence). The CDR3 here is CAWSVPRSLGNTIYF. In DNA, the CDR3 is TGTGCCTGGAGTGTACCCCGAAGTCTAGGAAACACCATATATTTT.

V usage is TRBV4-2 and J usage is TRBJ1-1, with D unresolved. Germline CDR1 is LGHNA and CDR2 is YNFKEQ. Trimming left V 2 bases short and J 0 bases short, with 10 bases between. The CDR3 is 15 residues long. The CDR3 sequence: CASSQSSGLNTEAFF. The CDR3 DNA follows: TGTGCCAGCAGCCAATCCTCAGGTCTGAACACTGAAGCTTTCTTT.

The chain couples TRBV29-1 to TRBJ1-2; 10 bases are a match to TRBD1. The trim removed 0 bases at V and 3 bases at J, leaving 7 bases unmatched. Per the germline V gene, CDR1 is SQVTM and CDR2 is ANQGSEA. The length of the CDR3 is 16 residues. In DNA form, the CDR3 reads TGCAGCGTTGAAGATCGGGGGACAGGGGTTGACTATGGCTACACCTTC. This codes for CSVEDRGTGVDYGYTF.